A single sample is the source of the 9 T cell receptor beta chains below, sequenced in a study of human T cells and chemical hapten exposure listed by TCRdb under 2021. Interpreted using the paper, the time point label stands for: patch test 1, 2 weeks after DPC sensitization. The treatment or condition label corresponds to: therapeutic diphenylcyclopropenone sensitization with weekly scalp DPC. Libraries were constructed by RACE. The sequencer listed for this sample is NextSeq 500. Using fastp at Q25 and MiXCR, TCRdb reprocessed the public reads and kept productive beta chains. Here each entry gathers all rows of one CDR3 protein and keeps the most common genes and DNA. For this sample there are 40,000 to 60,000 distinct CDR3 sequences; around 9.3% appear just once. The ten most abundant clones make up around 4.5% of the sample. The sample was whole blood, taken in connection with sensitization to the hapten diphenylcyclopropenone (DPC). Receptor source: a woman aged 45 to 65 with alopecia areata. Some clones in this sample may be carry-over from other donors' samples.

This clonotype was recorded many times. The chain has TRBV20-1 and TRBJ2-3, with D perhaps TRBD1 or TRBD2 (6 bases each). Germline CDR1 reads DFQATT; CDR2 reads SNEGSKA (reference sequence). Trimming removed 4 bases from V and 3 bases from J, with 11 bases in between. The CDR3 runs to 13 residues. The CDR3 loop reads CSAKGGRTDTQYF. The CDR3 DNA sequence: TGCAGTGCTAAGGGGGGCAGGACAGATACGCAGTATTTT.

This clonotype came up many times. The chain employs TRBV7-6 and TRBJ1-1, with D perhaps TRBD1 (6 bases). Germline V CDR1 and CDR2: SGHVS, FNYEAQ. The CDR3 runs 14 residues. V lost 5 bases and J 0 bases, leaving 10 bases between the germline ends. CDR3 loop: CASSPTGLNTEAFF. The DNA of the CDR3 is TGTGCCAGCAGCCCAACAGGGTTGAACACTGAAGCTTTCTTT.

On this clonotype itself: It may be a read error: a sequence one base away is much more abundant. V gene TRBV12-3 or TRBV12-4 combines with J gene TRBJ2-1, with D hard to call. CDR3 length: 14 amino acids. V was shortened by 3 bases and J by 7 bases, with 13 bases between the two germline ends. CDR3 DNA: TGTGCCAGCAGTTTGATGTTAATCCAGAATGAGCAGTTCTTC. Protein product: CASSLMLIQNEQFF.

CDR3 coding DNA: TGTGCCAGCAGCGTAGGTCTAGCGGGAGCCGAACTGGGGAGACTAGCCAAAAACATTCAGTACTTC. It is translated as CASSVGLAGAELGRLAKNIQYF. This chain connects TRBV9 to TRBJ2-4; TRBD2 aligns across 10 bases. The V gene end was trimmed by 0 bases and the J gene end by 0 bases; junction bases not matched to a gene: 18. The length of the CDR3 is 22 residues. Germline V gives CDR1 SGDLS, CDR2 YYNGEE.

This clonotype was seen repeatedly, ten times or more. The chain links TRBV7-8 to TRBJ2-7; maybe TRBD1 (6 bases). Germline assignment: CDR1 SGHVS and CDR2 FQNEAQ. V lost 2 bases to trimming and J lost 1 base, with 15 bases between them. The CDR3 contains 16 residues. CDR3 protein: CASSLSSGGTSYEQYF. The CDR3 DNA follows: TGTGCCAGCAGCTTATCCAGTGGGGGCACGTCCTACGAGCAGTACTTC.

This clonotype came up many times. This chain links TRBV7-2 with TRBJ2-5; tentative D call: TRBD1 (6 bases). CDR1 is SGHTA and CDR2 is FQGNSA in the germline V gene. The CDR3 is made up of 14 amino acids. The V end was cut by 5 bases, the J end by 3 bases, with 13 bases between. The CDR3 loop reads CASSPGRTEETQYF. In nucleotides, the CDR3 is TGTGCCAGCAGCCCGGGGCGGACAGAAGAGACCCAGTACTTC.

This clonotype has at least ten counts. This chain connects TRBV4-3 to TRBJ1-2; D is unclear. The length of the CDR3 is 15 residues. The germline V gene encodes CDR1 LGHNA and CDR2 YSLEER. V lost 1 base, J lost 7 bases, and 16 bases lay in between. The CDR3 DNA reads as TGCGCCAGCAGCCAAGTAGGGTCTCGGCTGGGTGGCTACACCTTC. Amino acids: CASSQVGSRLGGYTF.

At least ten counts were recorded for this clonotype. The chain combines TRBV5-5 with TRBJ2-3; 7 bases are shared with TRBD2. Germline CDR1 and CDR2: SGHKS and YYEKEE (reference sequence). This CDR3 is built from 14 residues. V shed 5 bases and J 8 bases; nucleotides not matched to a gene: 11. The CDR3 nucleotides are TGTGCCAGCAGTTCTACGGCAGCGGGATTTACGCAGTATTTT. Translation gives CASSSTAAGFTQYF.

This clonotype showed up many times. The V and J genes are TRBV5-1 and TRBJ2-5; TRBD1 matches 9 bases. The CDR3 length is 15 residues. V shed 1 base, J shed 4 bases, and the junction held 5 bases outside the gene matches. Germline V gene lookup returns CDR1 SGHRS and CDR2 YFSETQ. CDR3 nucleotide sequence: TGCGCCAGCAGCTTGACCCTGACAGGGGGAGAGACCCAGTACTTC. Amino acid sequence: CASSLTLTGGETQYF.